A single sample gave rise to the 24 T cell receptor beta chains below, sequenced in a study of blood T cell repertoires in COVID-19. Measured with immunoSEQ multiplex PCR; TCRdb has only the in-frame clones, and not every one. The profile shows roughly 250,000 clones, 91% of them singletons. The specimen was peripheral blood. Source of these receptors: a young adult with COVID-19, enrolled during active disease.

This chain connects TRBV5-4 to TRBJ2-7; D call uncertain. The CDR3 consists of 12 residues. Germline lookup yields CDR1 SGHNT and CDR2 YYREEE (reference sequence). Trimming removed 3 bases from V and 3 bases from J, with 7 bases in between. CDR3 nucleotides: TGTGCCAGCAGCTACTCGGGCTACGAGCAGTACTTC. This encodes CASSYSGYEQYF.

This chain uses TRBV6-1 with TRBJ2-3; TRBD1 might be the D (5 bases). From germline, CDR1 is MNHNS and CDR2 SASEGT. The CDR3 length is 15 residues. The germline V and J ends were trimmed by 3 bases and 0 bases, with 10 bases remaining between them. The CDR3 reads CASSESRASTDTQYF. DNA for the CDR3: TGTGCCAGCAGTGAGTCCAGGGCTAGCACAGATACGCAGTATTTT.

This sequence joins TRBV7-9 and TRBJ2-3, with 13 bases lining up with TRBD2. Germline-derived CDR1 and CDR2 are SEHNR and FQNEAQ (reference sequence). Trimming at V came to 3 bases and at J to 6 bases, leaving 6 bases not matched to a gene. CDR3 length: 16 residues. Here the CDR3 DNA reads TGTGCCAGCAGCTTCCGACTAGCGGGGGGAGCGGATACGCAGTATTTT. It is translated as CASSFRLAGGADTQYF.

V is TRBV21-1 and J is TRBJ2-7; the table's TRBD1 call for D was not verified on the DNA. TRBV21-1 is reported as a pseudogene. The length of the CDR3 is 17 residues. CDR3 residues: CASSSKVRTGGPYEQYF. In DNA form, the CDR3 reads TGTGCCAGCAGTTCTAAGGTTAGGACAGGGGGACCCTACGAGCAGTACTTC.

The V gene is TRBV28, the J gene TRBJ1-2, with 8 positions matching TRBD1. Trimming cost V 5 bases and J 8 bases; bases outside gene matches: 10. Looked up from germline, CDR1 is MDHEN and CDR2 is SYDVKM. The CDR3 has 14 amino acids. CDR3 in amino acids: CASSTLGTGIGYTF. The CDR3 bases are TGTGCCAGCAGTACCCTGGGGACAGGCATCGGCTACACCTTC.

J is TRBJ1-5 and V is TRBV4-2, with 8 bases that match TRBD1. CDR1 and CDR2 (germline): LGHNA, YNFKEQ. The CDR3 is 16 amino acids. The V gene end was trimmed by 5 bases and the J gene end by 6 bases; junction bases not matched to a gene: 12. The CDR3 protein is CASSDGTGGVVQPQHF. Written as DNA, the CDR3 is TGTGCCAGCAGCGACGGGACAGGAGGGGTTGTTCAGCCCCAGCATTTT.

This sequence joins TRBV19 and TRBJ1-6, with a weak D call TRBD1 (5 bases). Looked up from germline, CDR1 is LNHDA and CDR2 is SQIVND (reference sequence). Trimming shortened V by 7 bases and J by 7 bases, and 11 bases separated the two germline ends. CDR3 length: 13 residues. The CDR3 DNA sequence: TGTGCCAGTACCAGGGCCCAAAATTCACCCCTCCACTTT. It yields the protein CASTRAQNSPLHF. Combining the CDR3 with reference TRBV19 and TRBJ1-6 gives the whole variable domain DGGITQSPKYLFRKEGQNVTLSCEQNLNHDAMYWYRQDPGQGLRLIYYSQIVNDFQKGDIAEGYSVSREKKESFPLTVTSAQKNPTAFYLCASTRAQNSPLHFGNGTRLTVT.

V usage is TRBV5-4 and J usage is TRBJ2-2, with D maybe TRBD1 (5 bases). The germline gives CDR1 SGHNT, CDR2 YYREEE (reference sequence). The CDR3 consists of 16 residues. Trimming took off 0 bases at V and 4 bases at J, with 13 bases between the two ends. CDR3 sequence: CASSLAAGLGTGELFF. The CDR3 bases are TGTGCCAGCAGCTTGGCGGCAGGGCTCGGCACCGGGGAGCTGTTTTTT.

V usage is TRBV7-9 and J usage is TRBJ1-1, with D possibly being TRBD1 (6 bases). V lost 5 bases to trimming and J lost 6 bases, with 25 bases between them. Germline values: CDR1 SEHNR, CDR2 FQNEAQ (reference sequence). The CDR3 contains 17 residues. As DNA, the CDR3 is TGTGCCAGCAGCCCAAAAATAGGGGGAAGGGGCGTCCCTGAAGCTTTCTTT. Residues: CASSPKIGGRGVPEAFF.

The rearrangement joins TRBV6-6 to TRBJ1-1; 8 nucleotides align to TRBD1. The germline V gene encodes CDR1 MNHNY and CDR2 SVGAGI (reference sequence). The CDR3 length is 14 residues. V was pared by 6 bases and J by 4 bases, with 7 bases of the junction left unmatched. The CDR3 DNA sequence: TGTGCCAGCAGCACCGGACAGGGTTCCACTGAAGCTTTCTTT. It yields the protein CASSTGQGSTEAFF.

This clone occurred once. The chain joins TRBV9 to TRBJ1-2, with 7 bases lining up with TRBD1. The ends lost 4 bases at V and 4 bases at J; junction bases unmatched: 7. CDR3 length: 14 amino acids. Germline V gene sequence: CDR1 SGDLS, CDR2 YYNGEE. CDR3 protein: CASSSGQEGYGYTF. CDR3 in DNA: TGTGCCAGCAGCTCTGGACAGGAAGGCTATGGCTACACCTTC. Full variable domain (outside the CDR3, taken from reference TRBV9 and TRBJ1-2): DSGVTQTPKHLITATGQRVTLRCSPRSGDLSVYWYQQSLDQGLQFLIQYYNGEERAKGNILERFSAQQFPDLHSELNLSSLELGDSALYFCASSSGQEGYGYTFGSGTRLTVV.

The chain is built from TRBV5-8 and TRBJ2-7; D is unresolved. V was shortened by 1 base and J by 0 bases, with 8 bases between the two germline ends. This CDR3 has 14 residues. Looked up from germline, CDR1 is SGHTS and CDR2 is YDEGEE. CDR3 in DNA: TGTGCCAGCAGCTTGAGTCGACTCTCCTACGAGCAGTACTTC. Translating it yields CASSLSRLSYEQYF.

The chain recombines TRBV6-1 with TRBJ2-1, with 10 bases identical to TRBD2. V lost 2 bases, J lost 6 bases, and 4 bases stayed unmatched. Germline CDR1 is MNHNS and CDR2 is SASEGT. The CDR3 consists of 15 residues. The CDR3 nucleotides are TGTGCCAGCAGTGAATCACTAGCGGGAACCAATGAGCAGTTCTTC. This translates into CASSESLAGTNEQFF.

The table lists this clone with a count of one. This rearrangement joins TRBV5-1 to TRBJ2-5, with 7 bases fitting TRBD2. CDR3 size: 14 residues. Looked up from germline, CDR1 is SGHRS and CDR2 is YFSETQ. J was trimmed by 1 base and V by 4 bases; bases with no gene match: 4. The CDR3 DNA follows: TGCGCCAGCAGCAGCGGGAAGTTCCAAGAGACCCAGTACTTC. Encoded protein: CASSSGKFQETQYF.

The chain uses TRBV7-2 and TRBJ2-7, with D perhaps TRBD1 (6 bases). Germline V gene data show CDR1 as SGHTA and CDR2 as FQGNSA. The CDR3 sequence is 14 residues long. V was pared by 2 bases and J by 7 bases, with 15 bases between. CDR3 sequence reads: CASSLRGIAREQYF. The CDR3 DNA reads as TGTGCCAGCAGCTTAAGGGGGATAGCACGGGAGCAGTACTTC. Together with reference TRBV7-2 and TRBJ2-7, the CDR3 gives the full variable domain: GAGVSQSPSNKVTEKGKDVELRCDPISGHTALYWYRQSLGQGLEFLIYFQGNSAPDKSGLPSDRFSAERTGGSVSTLTIQRTQQEDSAVYLCASSLRGIAREQYFGPGTRLTVT.

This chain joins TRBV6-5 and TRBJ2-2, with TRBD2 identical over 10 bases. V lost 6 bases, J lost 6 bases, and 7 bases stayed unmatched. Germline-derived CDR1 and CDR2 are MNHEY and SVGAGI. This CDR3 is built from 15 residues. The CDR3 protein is CASRSSGRDPGELFF. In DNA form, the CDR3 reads TGTGCCAGCAGATCTAGCGGGAGAGATCCCGGGGAGCTGTTTTTT.

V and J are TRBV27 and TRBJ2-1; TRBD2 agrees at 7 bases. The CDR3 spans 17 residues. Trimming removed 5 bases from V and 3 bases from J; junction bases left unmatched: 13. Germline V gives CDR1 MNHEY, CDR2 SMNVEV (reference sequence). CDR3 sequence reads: CASSPPIWASGYNEQFF. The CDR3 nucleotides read TGTGCCAGCAGTCCGCCTATCTGGGCTAGCGGCTACAATGAGCAGTTCTTC.

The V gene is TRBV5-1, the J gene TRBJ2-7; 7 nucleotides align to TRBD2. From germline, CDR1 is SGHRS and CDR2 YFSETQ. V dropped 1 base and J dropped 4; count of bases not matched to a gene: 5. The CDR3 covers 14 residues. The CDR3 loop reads CASSLTGLDYEQYF. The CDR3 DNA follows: TGCGCCAGCAGCTTGACCGGACTAGATTACGAGCAGTACTTC.

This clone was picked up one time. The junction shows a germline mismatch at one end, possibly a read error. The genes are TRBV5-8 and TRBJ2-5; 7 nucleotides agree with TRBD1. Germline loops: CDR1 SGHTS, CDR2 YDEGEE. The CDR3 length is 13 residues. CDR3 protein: CASSLGQKQTQYF. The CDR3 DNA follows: TGTGCCAGCAGTTTGGGACAGAAACAGACCCAGTACTTC.

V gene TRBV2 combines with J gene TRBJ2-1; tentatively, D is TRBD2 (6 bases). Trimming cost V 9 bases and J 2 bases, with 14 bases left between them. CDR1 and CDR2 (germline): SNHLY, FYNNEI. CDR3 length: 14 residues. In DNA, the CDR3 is TGTGCCAGTAAGGCGGGGACGGCCTACAATGAGCAGTTCTTC. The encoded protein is CASKAGTAYNEQFF.

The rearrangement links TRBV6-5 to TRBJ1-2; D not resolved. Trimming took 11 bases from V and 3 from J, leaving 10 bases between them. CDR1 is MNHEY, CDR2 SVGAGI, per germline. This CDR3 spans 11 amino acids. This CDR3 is CAAYADYGYTF. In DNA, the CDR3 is TGTGCCGCCTACGCGGACTATGGCTACACCTTC.

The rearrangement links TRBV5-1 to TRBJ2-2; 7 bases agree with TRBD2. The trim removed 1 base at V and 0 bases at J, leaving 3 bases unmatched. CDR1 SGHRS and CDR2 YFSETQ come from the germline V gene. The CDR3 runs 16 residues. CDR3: CASSLLGLANTGELFF. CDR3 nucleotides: TGCGCCAGCAGCTTGTTAGGACTAGCGAACACCGGGGAGCTGTTTTTT.

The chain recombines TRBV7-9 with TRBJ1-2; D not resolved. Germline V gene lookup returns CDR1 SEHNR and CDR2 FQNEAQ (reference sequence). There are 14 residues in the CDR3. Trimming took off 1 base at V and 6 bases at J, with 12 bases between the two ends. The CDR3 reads CASSLGWALHGYTF. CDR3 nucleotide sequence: TGTGCCAGCAGCTTAGGTTGGGCCTTGCATGGCTACACCTTC.

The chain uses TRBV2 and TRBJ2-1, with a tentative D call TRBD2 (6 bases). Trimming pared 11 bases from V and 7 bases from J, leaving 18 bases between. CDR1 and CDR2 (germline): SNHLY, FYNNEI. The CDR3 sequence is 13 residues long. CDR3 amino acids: CAGSLGRRNEQFF. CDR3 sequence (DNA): TGTGCCGGTTCTCTAGGGAGGCGGAATGAGCAGTTCTTC. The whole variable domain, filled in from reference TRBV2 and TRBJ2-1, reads EPEVTQTPSHQVTQMGQEVILRCVPISNHLYFYWYRQILGQKVEFLVSFYNNEISEKSEIFDDQFSVERPDGSNFTLKIRSTKLEDSAMYFCAGSLGRRNEQFFGPGTRLTVL.